Shown below are 8 T cell receptor beta chains from a single sample sequenced in a study of control samples from healthy donors and cancer patients (dated by TCRdb to the early 2020s). The method behind the library was the immunoSEQ multiplex PCR assay. The table was pulled from immuneACCESS by TCRdb, which kept in-frame rearrangements only. Such tables lose some clones; where checked, under half of the loss comes from unresolved V genes, and the rest has no known cause. The sample profile shows 100,000 to 120,000 clones; around 87% of them were found once. Of the sample, 3.5% to 4.5% falls within the top ten clones. Source material: PBMCs. The receptors come from a woman aged 60 to 75 with lung cancer.

The chain links TRBV19 to TRBJ2-5; tentatively, D is TRBD2 (6 bases). This CDR3 has 14 amino acids. Germline CDR1 and CDR2: LNHDA and SQIVND (reference sequence). Trimming stripped 1 base from V and 7 bases from J, with 13 bases between. The CDR3 nucleotides are TGTGCCAGTAGTATAGGCGGGGAAACGGGGACCCAGTACTTC. Protein product: CASSIGGETGTQYF.

V gene TRBV7-2 combines with J gene TRBJ1-2, with 8 bases matching TRBD1. V dropped 3 bases and J dropped 3; count of bases not matched to a gene: 6. The CDR3 contains 15 residues. CDR1 and CDR2 (germline): SGHTA, FQGNSA. CDR3 sequence (DNA): TGTGCCAGCAGCTTGGTATCCAGGGGGCACTATGGCTACACCTTC. Amino acids: CASSLVSRGHYGYTF.

The chain employs TRBV3-1 (or the pseudogene TRBV3-2) and TRBJ2-5, with D uncertain. CDR1 and CDR2 (germline): LGHDT, YNNKEL (reference sequence). V lost 1 base to trimming and J lost 5 bases, with 14 bases between them. The CDR3 length is 15 residues. The CDR3 nucleotides read TGTGCCAGCAGCCAAGCGGCGGTTAGGGTTGAGACCCAGTACTTC. Translation gives CASSQAAVRVETQYF.

This chain uses TRBV5-1 with TRBJ1-1; no definite D call. With 1 base removed from V and 2 bases from J, the gap between germline ends came to 9 bases. The CDR3 covers 14 residues. CDR1 is SGHRS and CDR2 is YFSETQ in the germline V gene. This CDR3 reads CASSLTVSNTEAFF. Here the CDR3 DNA reads TGCGCCAGCAGCTTGACAGTCTCCAACACTGAAGCTTTCTTT.

J is TRBJ2-1 and V is TRBV6-5; 8 bases fit TRBD1. The CDR3 is 14 amino acids. Germline CDR1 and CDR2: MNHEY and SVGAGI. V shed 6 bases, J shed 1 base, and the junction held 2 bases outside the gene matches. The DNA of the CDR3 is TGTGCCAGCAGCCGGGACAGGTCCTACAATGAGCAGTTCTTC. This encodes CASSRDRSYNEQFF.

The chain carries TRBV7-9 and TRBJ2-7; 9 nucleotides match TRBD1. The CDR3 runs to 14 residues. V lost 5 bases and J lost 2; bases outside the gene matches: 4. CDR1 SEHNR and CDR2 FQNEAQ come from the germline V gene (reference sequence). The DNA for the CDR3 is TGTGCCAGCAGCCCCGGGACAGGGACCTACGAGCAGTACTTC. It is translated as CASSPGTGTYEQYF.

The chain has TRBV6-5 and TRBJ2-2; D gene ambiguous. Trimming removed 2 bases at V and 3 bases at J, with 4 bases between. CDR1 is MNHEY, CDR2 SVGAGI, per germline. This CDR3 region has 13 residues. This CDR3 reads CASSYIYTGELFF. The CDR3 DNA reads as TGTGCCAGCAGTTACATTTACACCGGGGAGCTGTTTTTT.

The V gene is TRBV3-1 (or the pseudogene TRBV3-2), the J gene TRBJ1-1; D is perhaps TRBD1 (5 bases). V shed 1 base and J shed 2 bases, with 8 bases lying between them. The CDR3 is 14 residues long. Germline V gene data show CDR1 as LGHDT and CDR2 as YNNKEL (reference sequence). The CDR3 reads CASSQGDFNTEAFF. As DNA, the CDR3 is TGTGCCAGCAGCCAAGGGGACTTCAACACTGAAGCTTTCTTT.